This T cell receptor beta chain is drawn from a study of post-analysis software for immune sequencing data. Study-wide results and limits: Included in a set of about five TRBV segments more frequent in patients than controls were TRBV5-6, TRBV5-1 and TRBV20-1. Diversity measured as normalized Chao1 was significantly lower in multiple sclerosis patients than in controls.

Unique molecular identifiers tagged the TCR beta cDNA libraries. Each batch of about 0.9 to 10 million T cells produced roughly 0.5 million cDNA molecules. Each CDR3 protein is one row after TCRdb ran MiXCR on the PCR reads. The sample lists about 820,000 distinct CDR3 sequences; approximately 57% were seen once. This clonotype was counted a few times. The antigen is not known. The ends lost 1 base at V and 4 bases at J; junction bases unmatched: 6. This CDR3 has 15 amino acids. Per germline, CDR1 SGHRS and CDR2 YFSETQ. The sequence was obtained from a girl aged 5-17 years with multiple sclerosis. The sequenced material came from blood. The rearrangement links TRBV5-1 to TRBJ2-3; 7 bases map to TRBD1. Written as DNA, the CDR3 is TGCGCCAGCAGCTTGCCGACAGGGTCAGCAGATACGCAGTATTTT. This encodes CASSLPTGSADTQYF.